This entry lists 21 T cell receptor beta chains sequenced from one sample in a study of blood T cell repertoires in COVID-19. Profiling relied on immunoSEQ multiplex PCR, and the TCRdb table lists in-frame clones only, not all of them. The sample lists 250,000 to 300,000 clones, around 86% occurring once. Sequenced material: peripheral blood. Receptors originate from a woman in her twenties or thirties with active or convalescent COVID-19.

The table lists this clone with a few counts. This chain joins TRBV5-1 and TRBJ2-7, with 10 bases that match TRBD1. In germline, CDR1 is SGHRS, CDR2 YFSETQ. The ends lost 4 bases at V and 4 bases at J; junction bases unmatched: 14. The CDR3 has 17 residues. The CDR3 nucleotides read TGCGCCAGCAGCCCGGGGGGCCAGGGACAGGGGATATACGAGCAGTACTTC. Its translation is CASSPGGQGQGIYEQYF.

Regarding this clone: At the DNA level, this CDR3 is encoded by other sequences in the same sample as well. The chain combines TRBV28 with TRBJ2-6, with TRBD2 matching 7 bases. Germline V gene data show CDR1 as MDHEN and CDR2 as SYDVKM. This CDR3 has 15 residues. With V trimmed by 3 bases and J by 7 bases, 6 bases remained unmatched. The CDR3 here is CASSLGGAGANVLTF. The CDR3 nucleotides are TGTGCCAGCAGTTTGGGAGGGGCGGGCGCCAACGTCCTGACTTTC.

The V gene is TRBV28, the J gene TRBJ1-1; D may be TRBD1 (5 bases). The germline CDR1 and CDR2 sequences are MDHEN and SYDVKM. The CDR3 sequence is 15 residues long. The V end lost 7 bases, the J end lost 5 bases, and 20 bases lay between the germline ends. CDR3 region: CASTPRQKTETEAFF. CDR3 sequence (DNA): TGTGCCAGCACCCCTCGACAGAAAACTGAGACTGAAGCTTTCTTT.

The rearrangement uses TRBV6-5 and TRBJ1-5; D not certain. Looked up from germline, CDR1 is MNHEY and CDR2 is SVGAGI. The CDR3 is 14 residues long. V shed 6 bases and J shed 1 base, with 10 bases lying between them. CDR3 sequence (DNA): TGTGCCAGCAGAAAGGGAGGAAGCAATCAGCCCCAGCATTTT. As protein: CASRKGGSNQPQHF.

About this clone itself: The junction departs from the called germline gene at one end, perhaps through a read error. CDR3: CASSLGGGLAETQYF. The CDR3 bases are TGTGCTAGCAGCTTAGGGGGGGGCCTAGCAGAGACCCAGTACTTC. V gene TRBV7-7 combines with J gene TRBJ2-5; D may be TRBD2 (7 bases). The germline V gene has CDR1 SSHAT and CDR2 FNYEAQ (reference sequence). The CDR3 loop spans 15 amino acids.

Here the CDR3 DNA reads TGTGCCAGCCGTCCTCCGGGTGGCTCCTTGACCCAGTACTTC. Translation gives CASRPPGGSLTQYF. The chain couples TRBV7-2 to TRBJ2-5, with D uncertain. The CDR3 is 14 amino acids. Trimming pared 8 bases from V and 7 bases from J, leaving 20 bases between. CDR1 is SGHTA and CDR2 is FQGNSA in the germline V gene.

This chain links TRBV11-1 with TRBJ1-3; no reliable D call. V lost 4 bases and J lost 4, with 17 bases in between. The CDR3 runs 16 residues. The germline V gene has CDR1 SGHAT and CDR2 FQDESV (reference sequence). The CDR3 sequence: CASSSRSSRSGNTIYF. CDR3 sequence (DNA): TGTGCCAGCAGCTCCAGGTCCTCCAGGTCCGGAAACACCATATATTTT.

This chain links TRBV28 with TRBJ1-2; the D is unclear. The V end lost 4 bases, the J end lost 7 bases, and 10 bases lay between the germline ends. Germline V gene data show CDR1 as MDHEN and CDR2 as SYDVKM. The CDR3 consists of 12 residues. The CDR3 DNA reads as TGTGCCAGCAGTTCGGGGTCGGTTGGCTACACCTTC. Its translation: CASSSGSVGYTF.

The chain couples TRBV18 to TRBJ1-3; 8 bases are shared with TRBD1. V dropped 2 bases and J dropped 7; count of bases not matched to a gene: 7. The germline V gene encodes CDR1 KGHSH and CDR2 LQKENI. The CDR3 extends over 15 amino acids. Here the CDR3 DNA reads TGTGCCAGCTCACCAACACAGGGGGGCTCCAACACCATATATTTT. This sequence encodes CASSPTQGGSNTIYF.

This clone was detected only once. The V gene is TRBV7-9, the J gene TRBJ1-5; the match to TRBD1 covers 12 bases. This CDR3 spans 17 amino acids. V dropped 3 bases and J dropped 3; count of bases not matched to a gene: 6. Germline values: CDR1 SEHNR, CDR2 FQNEAQ (reference sequence). This CDR3 is CASSFSGGQGANQPQHF. DNA for the CDR3: TGTGCCAGCAGCTTTTCCGGGGGACAGGGGGCCAATCAGCCCCAGCATTTT.

The chain combines TRBV10-3 with TRBJ2-3; D gene unclear. V was shortened by 7 bases and J by 8 bases, with 19 bases between the two germline ends. From germline, CDR1 is ENHRY and CDR2 SYGVKD. There are 14 residues in the CDR3. CDR3 residues: CAITSGLPSVTQYF. For the CDR3, the DNA is TGTGCCATCACCTCTGGGCTCCCAAGTGTTACGCAGTATTTT.

The V gene is TRBV10-3, the J gene TRBJ2-2; unclear D gene. CDR3 length equals 13 residues. With 0 bases removed from V and 6 bases from J, the gap between germline ends came to 5 bases. The germline gives CDR1 ENHRY, CDR2 SYGVKD. CDR3 sequence (DNA): TGTGCCATCAGTGAGTCGGCTGCCGGGGAGCTGTTTTTT. This sequence encodes CAISESAAGELFF.

This clone was counted once. The J gene is TRBJ2-2, the V gene TRBV4-1; the D gene is possibly TRBD2 (6 bases). Per germline, CDR1 MGHRA and CDR2 YSYEKL. CDR3 size: 18 residues. V was shortened by 2 bases and J by 0 bases, with 16 bases between the two germline ends. DNA of the CDR3: TGCGCCAGCAGCCAAAAAGAGGGCGGGACGGCGAACACCGGGGAGCTGTTTTTT. Protein sequence: CASSQKEGGTANTGELFF.

The rearrangement uses TRBV27 and TRBJ1-1; D call uncertain. This CDR3 has 14 residues. V was clipped by 5 bases and J by 0 bases, with 10 bases between them. Germline lookup yields CDR1 MNHEY and CDR2 SMNVEV (reference sequence). The CDR3 loop is CASSAAGMNTEAFF. The DNA for the CDR3 is TGTGCCAGCAGTGCCGCGGGGATGAACACTGAAGCTTTCTTT.

This chain links TRBV18 with TRBJ2-5; 9 nucleotides match TRBD1. V lost 3 bases to trimming and J lost 4 bases; unmatched junction nucleotides: 12. In germline, CDR1 is KGHSH, CDR2 LQKENI. The CDR3 has 17 amino acids. CDR3 amino acids: CASSPLENRDRVETQYF. CDR3 nucleotide sequence: TGTGCCAGCTCACCTCTTGAAAACCGGGACAGGGTAGAGACCCAGTACTTC.

This chain connects TRBV18 to TRBJ2-1; 9 bases align to TRBD2. The CDR3 runs to 15 residues. Germline loops: CDR1 KGHSH, CDR2 LQKENI. The trim removed 6 bases at V and 2 bases at J, leaving 5 bases unmatched. The CDR3 DNA reads TGTGCCAGCTCTAAAGCGGGGGGAACCTACAATGAGCAGTTCTTC. It is translated as CASSKAGGTYNEQFF.

This clone occurred a few times. The chain is built from TRBV19 and TRBJ2-6; tentative D call: TRBD2 (5 bases). The CDR3 is 17 residues long. The ends were cut back, 5 bases at V and 4 bases at J, with 18 bases in the middle. The germline CDR1 and CDR2 sequences are LNHDA and SQIVND (reference sequence). DNA for the CDR3: TGTGCCAGTAGTCCCAACGGGGATGTCTCCGGGGCCAACGTCCTGACTTTC. This gives the protein CASSPNGDVSGANVLTF.

The rearrangement joins TRBV7-2 to TRBJ2-3; tentative D call: TRBD1 (7 bases). This CDR3 has 16 amino acids. Germline V gives CDR1 SGHTA, CDR2 FQGNSA. V was cut by 3 bases and J by 2 bases, with 15 bases left in between. The CDR3 coding sequence is TGTGCCAGCAGCTTGAGTTTCAGGGGGGCCACAGATACGCAGTATTTT. This sequence encodes CASSLSFRGATDTQYF.

This chain links TRBV4-3 with TRBJ1-3, with D unclear. CDR3 length: 17 amino acids. Trimming removed 0 bases from V and 0 bases from J, with 12 bases in between. The germline V gene has CDR1 LGHNA and CDR2 YSLEER. CDR3 bases: TGCGCCAGCAGCCAAGACCACAGTACAAGCTCTGGAAACACCATATATTTT. This encodes CASSQDHSTSSGNTIYF.

This rearrangement joins TRBV11-1 to TRBJ1-1; 7 nucleotides line up with TRBD1. The CDR3 is made up of 14 amino acids. The ends lost 5 bases at V and 4 bases at J; junction bases unmatched: 7. Germline loops: CDR1 SGHAT, CDR2 FQDESV (reference sequence). The CDR3 DNA is TGTGCCAGCAGCCCATACAGGGGCCGCACTGAAGCTTTCTTT. This codes for CASSPYRGRTEAFF.

The rearrangement uses TRBV14 and TRBJ1-5; 9 nucleotides line up with TRBD1. The J segment lost 4 bases and the V segment lost 0 bases, leaving 10 bases of the junction unmatched. CDR1 and CDR2 from the germline V gene are SGHDN and FVKESK. The CDR3 extends over 18 amino acids. CDR3 DNA: TGTGCCAGCAGCCAAGAGAGGGGGCAGGACAGGGGAAATCAGCCCCAGCATTTT. Translated, it gives CASSQERGQDRGNQPQHF. The variable domain in full, with the rest retrieved from reference TRBV14 and TRBJ1-5, is EAGVTQFPSHSVIEKGQTVTLRCDPISGHDNLYWYRRVMGKEIKFLLHFVKESKQDESGMPNNRFLAERTGGTYSTLKVQPAELEDSGVYFCASSQERGQDRGNQPQHFGDGTRLSIL.